This T cell receptor (beta chain) was sequenced in a study of T cell repertoires in cytomegalovirus infection. Study as a whole: Public TCR beta signatures marked donors with CMV infection and the matching HLA.

CDR1 is SGHTA and CDR2 is FQGTGA in the germline V gene. The CDR3 has 12 residues. Note on this clonotype: Its antigen is unknown. This may stem from a read error, because a much larger clone lies one nucleotide away.

Study-level points and caveats: The ex vivo response showed dominance by HLA-C-restricted CMV-specific TCR beta clonotypes. Summed frequency of shared TCR beta families picked out CMV carriers who also had the relevant HLA.

TCRdb called the reads again in MiXCR, with one record for every CDR3 protein. The table shows approximately 500,000 distinct CDR3 sequences, with more than 15% occurring only once. This chain links TRBV7-3 with TRBJ1-2; D gene uncertain. The sample was CD8+ T cells from PBMCs. This sequence originates from a human donor in good health (CMV status not recorded). Some clones in this sample may be carry-over from other donors' samples. The CDR3: CASSLTMAGYNF. The CDR3 DNA reads TGTGCCAGCAGCTTAACAATGGCGGGCTACAACTTC.